This T cell receptor beta chain was captured by sequencing in a study of vaccination effects on CD4 cells after COVID-19. The ends were cut back, 0 bases at V and 6 bases at J, with 7 bases in the middle. The CDR3 sequence is 13 residues long. CDR1 and CDR2 (germline): SGHKS, YYEKEE (reference sequence). To note about this clone: What it recognizes is unknown.

Profiling relied on immunoSEQ multiplex PCR, and the TCRdb table lists in-frame clones only, not all of them. The sample lists just under 60,000 clones, roughly three quarters occurring once. Expansion of antigen-specific CD4+ T cells with viral peptide pools was carried out by the ViraFEST assay before sequencing. Culturing for roughly 10 days preceded CD4+ T cell isolation. Participants were given two doses of BNT162b2 or mRNA-1273 vaccine. Prior SARS-CoV-2 infection was absent in the vaccine recipients, as shown by negative nucleocapsid antibodies. On both days 3 and 7, half of the culture medium was replaced with IL-2 medium.

The TCR sequence derives from a human donor who received a COVID-19 vaccine. J is TRBJ1-5 and V is TRBV5-5; D unclear. This specimen consisted of CD4+ T cells from PBMCs cultured with HCoV-OC43 spike peptides, obtained after COVID-19 vaccination. Indicated subset: HCoV-OC43 spike overlapping peptide pool stimulation. The CDR3 DNA is TGTGCCAGCAGCTTGGTTGGCGGTCAGCCCCAGCATTTT. Translation: CASSLVGGQPQHF.